The next 9 T cell receptor beta chains were all read from a single sample in a study of early T cells in non-severe SARS-CoV-2 infection. TCRdb reprocessed the 5' RACE reads via MiXCR and lists one record per CDR3 protein. The sample shows about 45,000 distinct CDR3 sequences, more than 10% of them seen only once. The sequencing sample was made of whole blood. These TCRs come from an adult who was a healthcare worker with PCR-confirmed SARS-CoV-2 infection or an uninfected control (not recorded which).

The gene calls are TRBV5-1 and TRBJ2-5; D is unresolved. V was shortened by 7 bases and J by 5 bases, with 12 bases between the two germline ends. Germline CDR1 and CDR2: SGHRS and YFSETQ. This CDR3 has 12 residues. The CDR3 coding sequence is TGCGCCAGCGGTTTTGGGAAGGAGACCCAGTACTTC. Translated: CASGFGKETQYF.

The genes are TRBV4-2 and TRBJ1-1; D gene ambiguous. Trimming shortened V by 0 bases and J by 3 bases, and 11 bases separated the two germline ends. The CDR3 is 15 amino acids. Germline V CDR1 and CDR2: LGHNA, YNFKEQ. CDR3 bases: TGTGCCAGCAGCCAAGATGCCGATCGACACACTGAAGCTTTCTTT. Amino acid sequence: CASSQDADRHTEAFF.

The J gene is TRBJ2-2, the V gene TRBV7-9, with 8 bases that match TRBD1. V was pared by 3 bases and J by 7 bases, with 10 bases of the junction left unmatched. The CDR3 has 16 amino acids. Germline assignment: CDR1 SEHNR and CDR2 FQNEAQ (reference sequence). The CDR3 nucleotides read TGTGCCAGCAGCTTCAGACCGGACAGGGCGGGCGGGGAGCTGTTTTTT. This codes for CASSFRPDRAGGELFF. Full variable domain (missing parts from reference TRBV7-9 and TRBJ2-2): DTGVSQNPRHKITKRGQNVTFRCDPISEHNRLYWYRQTLGQGPEFLTYFQNEAQLEKSRLLSDRFSAERPKGSFSTLEIQRTEQGDSAMYLCASSFRPDRAGGELFFGEGSRLTVL.

This clonotype appeared a few times. The V and J genes are TRBV9 and TRBJ1-3; TRBD1 is a possible D gene (6 bases). CDR3 length: 16 amino acids. Germline CDR1 is SGDLS and CDR2 is YYNGEE. Trimming removed 3 bases from V and 0 bases from J, with 13 bases in between. CDR3 region: CASSDWGASSGNTIYF. The DNA for the CDR3 is TGTGCCAGCAGCGACTGGGGGGCTAGCTCTGGAAACACCATATATTTT.

The chain links TRBV18 to TRBJ2-1; tentative D call: TRBD1 (6 bases). This CDR3 spans 15 amino acids. V lost 0 bases and J lost 8, with 14 bases in between. Germline loops: CDR1 KGHSH, CDR2 LQKENI. CDR3 nucleotide sequence: TGTGCCAGCTCACCACCGGGACAAACCCTGGATGAGCAGTTCTTC. Its protein product is CASSPPGQTLDEQFF.

V usage is TRBV29-1 and J usage is TRBJ1-2; possible D gene TRBD1, 6 bases. The germline V gene has CDR1 SQVTM and CDR2 ANQGSEA. Deletions cut 7 bases from V and 4 bases from J, with 13 bases between. This CDR3 has 12 residues. CDR3 amino acids: CSATGQPYGYTF. In nucleotides, the CDR3 is TGCAGCGCCACTGGACAGCCCTATGGCTACACCTTC.

This clonotype was recorded a few times. The genes are TRBV6-1 and TRBJ2-1; D gene unclear. The CDR3 consists of 15 residues. Trimming removed 2 bases from V and 5 bases from J, with 13 bases in between. The germline V gene has CDR1 MNHNS and CDR2 SASEGT. CDR3 residues: CASSEIVRKNNEQFF. The CDR3 DNA is TGTGCCAGCAGTGAAATTGTTCGCAAAAACAATGAGCAGTTCTTC.

The sample holds many counts of this clonotype. The chain has TRBV5-8 and TRBJ2-1, with a possible D match to TRBD2 (6 bases). With 1 base removed from V and 8 bases from J, the gap between germline ends came to 16 bases. The length of the CDR3 is 15 residues. Germline V CDR1 and CDR2: SGHTS, YDEGEE. The CDR3 loop is CASSLFSISGYEQFF. The CDR3 DNA reads as TGTGCCAGCAGCTTGTTTTCAATCAGCGGGTATGAGCAGTTCTTC. Looking up the rest from reference TRBV5-8 and TRBJ2-1 gives the full variable domain: EAGVTQSPTHLIKTRGQQATLRCSPISGHTSVYWYQQALGLGLQFLLWYDEGEERNRGNFPPRFSGRQFPNYSSELNVNALELEDSALYLCASSLFSISGYEQFFGPGTRLTVL.

The table lists this clonotype with many counts. The J gene is TRBJ2-3, the V gene TRBV7-3; D is perhaps TRBD2 (5 bases). CDR1 and CDR2 from the germline V gene are SGHTA and FQGTGA. Trimming pared 9 bases from V and 8 bases from J, leaving 21 bases between. CDR3 length equals 14 residues. CDR3 loop: CASSRESVQPTQYF. CDR3 nucleotides: TGTGCCAGTTCGAGGGAGTCGGTCCAACCTACGCAGTATTTT.